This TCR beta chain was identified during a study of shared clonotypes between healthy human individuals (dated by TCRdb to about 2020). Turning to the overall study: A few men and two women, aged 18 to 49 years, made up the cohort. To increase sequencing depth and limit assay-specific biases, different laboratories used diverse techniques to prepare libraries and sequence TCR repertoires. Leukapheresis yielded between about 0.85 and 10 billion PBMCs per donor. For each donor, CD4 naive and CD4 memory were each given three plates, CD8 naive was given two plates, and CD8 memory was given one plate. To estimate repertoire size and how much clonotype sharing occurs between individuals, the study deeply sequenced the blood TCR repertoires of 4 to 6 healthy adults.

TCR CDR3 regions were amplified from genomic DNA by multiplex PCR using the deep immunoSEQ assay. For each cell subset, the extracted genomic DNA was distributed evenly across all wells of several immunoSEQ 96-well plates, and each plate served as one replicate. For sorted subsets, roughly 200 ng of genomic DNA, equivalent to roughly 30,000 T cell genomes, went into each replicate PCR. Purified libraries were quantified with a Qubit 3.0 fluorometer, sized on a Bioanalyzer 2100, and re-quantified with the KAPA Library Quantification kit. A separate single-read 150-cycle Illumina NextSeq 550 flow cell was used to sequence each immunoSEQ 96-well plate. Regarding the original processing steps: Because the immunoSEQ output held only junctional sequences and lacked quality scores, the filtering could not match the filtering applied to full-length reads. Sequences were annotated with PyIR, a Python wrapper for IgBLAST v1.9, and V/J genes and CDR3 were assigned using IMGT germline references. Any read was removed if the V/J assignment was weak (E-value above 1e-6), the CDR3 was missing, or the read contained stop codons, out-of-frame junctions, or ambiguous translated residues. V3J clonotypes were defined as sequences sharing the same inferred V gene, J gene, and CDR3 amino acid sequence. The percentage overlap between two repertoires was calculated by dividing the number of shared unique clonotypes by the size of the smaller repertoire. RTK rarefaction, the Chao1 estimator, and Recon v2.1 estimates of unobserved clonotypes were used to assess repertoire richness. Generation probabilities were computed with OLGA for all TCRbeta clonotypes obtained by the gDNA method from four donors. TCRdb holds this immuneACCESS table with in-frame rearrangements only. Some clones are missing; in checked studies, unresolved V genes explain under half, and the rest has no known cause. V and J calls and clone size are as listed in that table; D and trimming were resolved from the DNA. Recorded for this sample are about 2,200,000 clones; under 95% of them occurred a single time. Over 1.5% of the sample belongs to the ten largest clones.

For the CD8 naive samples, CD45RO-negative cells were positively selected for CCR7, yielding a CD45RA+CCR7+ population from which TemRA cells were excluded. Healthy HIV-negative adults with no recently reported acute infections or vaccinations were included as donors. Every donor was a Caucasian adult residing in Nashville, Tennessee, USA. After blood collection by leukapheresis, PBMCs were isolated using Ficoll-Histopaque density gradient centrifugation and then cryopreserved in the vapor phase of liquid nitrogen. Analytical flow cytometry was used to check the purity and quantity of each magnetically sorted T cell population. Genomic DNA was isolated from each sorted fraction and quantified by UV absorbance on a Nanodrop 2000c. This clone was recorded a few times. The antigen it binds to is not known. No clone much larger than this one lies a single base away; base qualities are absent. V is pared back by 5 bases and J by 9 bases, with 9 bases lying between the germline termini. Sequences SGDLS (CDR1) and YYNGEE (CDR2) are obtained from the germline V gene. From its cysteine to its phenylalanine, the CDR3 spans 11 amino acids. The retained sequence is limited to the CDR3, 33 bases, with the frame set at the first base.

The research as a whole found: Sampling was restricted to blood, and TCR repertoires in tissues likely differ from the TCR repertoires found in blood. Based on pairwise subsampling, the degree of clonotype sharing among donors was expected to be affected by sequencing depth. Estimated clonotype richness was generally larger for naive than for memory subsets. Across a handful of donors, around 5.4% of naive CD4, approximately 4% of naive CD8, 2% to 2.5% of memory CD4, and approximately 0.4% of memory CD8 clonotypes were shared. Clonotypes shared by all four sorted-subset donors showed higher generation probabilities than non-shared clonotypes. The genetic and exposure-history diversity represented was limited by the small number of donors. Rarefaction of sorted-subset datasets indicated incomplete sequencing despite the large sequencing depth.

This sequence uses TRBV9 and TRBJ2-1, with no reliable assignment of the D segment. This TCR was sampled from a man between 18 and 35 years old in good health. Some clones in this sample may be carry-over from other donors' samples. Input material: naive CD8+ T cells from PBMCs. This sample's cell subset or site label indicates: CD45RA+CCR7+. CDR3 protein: CASSAASEQFF. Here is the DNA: TGTGCCAGCAGTGCTGCTAGTGAGCAGTTCTTC.